This TCR beta chain derives from a study of blood T cell repertoires in COVID-19. Study as a whole: The samples span acute and convalescent COVID-19 from the United States, Italy and Spain. Sample material is recorded as cDNA or gDNA derived from T cells, B-cell-depleted T cells, or PBMCs.

Authors' methods: Estimation of nucleated cell counts relied on the amplification of reference gene primers. Only in-frame clones appear in the TCRdb table, and some are missing; sequencing was by immunoSEQ multiplex PCR. The DNA gave D and trimming, while V, J and clone size come from that table. The data show about 250,000 clones, with about 88% seen just once and 4% to 5% held by the top ten. The junction had 10 bases not matched to a gene; V was cut back by 6 bases and J by 1 base. The germline V gene has CDR1 MDHEN and CDR2 SYDVKM. The CDR3 consists of 17 residues. The sample comprised peripheral blood. The gene calls are TRBV28 and TRBJ2-7; 12 nucleotides align to TRBD2. The TCR originated in a woman aged 40-49 years who had recovered from COVID-19. This CDR3 reads CASSSGLAGYTSYEQYF. CDR3 nucleotides: TGTGCCAGCAGCTCCGGACTAGCGGGGTACACTTCCTACGAGCAGTACTTC.